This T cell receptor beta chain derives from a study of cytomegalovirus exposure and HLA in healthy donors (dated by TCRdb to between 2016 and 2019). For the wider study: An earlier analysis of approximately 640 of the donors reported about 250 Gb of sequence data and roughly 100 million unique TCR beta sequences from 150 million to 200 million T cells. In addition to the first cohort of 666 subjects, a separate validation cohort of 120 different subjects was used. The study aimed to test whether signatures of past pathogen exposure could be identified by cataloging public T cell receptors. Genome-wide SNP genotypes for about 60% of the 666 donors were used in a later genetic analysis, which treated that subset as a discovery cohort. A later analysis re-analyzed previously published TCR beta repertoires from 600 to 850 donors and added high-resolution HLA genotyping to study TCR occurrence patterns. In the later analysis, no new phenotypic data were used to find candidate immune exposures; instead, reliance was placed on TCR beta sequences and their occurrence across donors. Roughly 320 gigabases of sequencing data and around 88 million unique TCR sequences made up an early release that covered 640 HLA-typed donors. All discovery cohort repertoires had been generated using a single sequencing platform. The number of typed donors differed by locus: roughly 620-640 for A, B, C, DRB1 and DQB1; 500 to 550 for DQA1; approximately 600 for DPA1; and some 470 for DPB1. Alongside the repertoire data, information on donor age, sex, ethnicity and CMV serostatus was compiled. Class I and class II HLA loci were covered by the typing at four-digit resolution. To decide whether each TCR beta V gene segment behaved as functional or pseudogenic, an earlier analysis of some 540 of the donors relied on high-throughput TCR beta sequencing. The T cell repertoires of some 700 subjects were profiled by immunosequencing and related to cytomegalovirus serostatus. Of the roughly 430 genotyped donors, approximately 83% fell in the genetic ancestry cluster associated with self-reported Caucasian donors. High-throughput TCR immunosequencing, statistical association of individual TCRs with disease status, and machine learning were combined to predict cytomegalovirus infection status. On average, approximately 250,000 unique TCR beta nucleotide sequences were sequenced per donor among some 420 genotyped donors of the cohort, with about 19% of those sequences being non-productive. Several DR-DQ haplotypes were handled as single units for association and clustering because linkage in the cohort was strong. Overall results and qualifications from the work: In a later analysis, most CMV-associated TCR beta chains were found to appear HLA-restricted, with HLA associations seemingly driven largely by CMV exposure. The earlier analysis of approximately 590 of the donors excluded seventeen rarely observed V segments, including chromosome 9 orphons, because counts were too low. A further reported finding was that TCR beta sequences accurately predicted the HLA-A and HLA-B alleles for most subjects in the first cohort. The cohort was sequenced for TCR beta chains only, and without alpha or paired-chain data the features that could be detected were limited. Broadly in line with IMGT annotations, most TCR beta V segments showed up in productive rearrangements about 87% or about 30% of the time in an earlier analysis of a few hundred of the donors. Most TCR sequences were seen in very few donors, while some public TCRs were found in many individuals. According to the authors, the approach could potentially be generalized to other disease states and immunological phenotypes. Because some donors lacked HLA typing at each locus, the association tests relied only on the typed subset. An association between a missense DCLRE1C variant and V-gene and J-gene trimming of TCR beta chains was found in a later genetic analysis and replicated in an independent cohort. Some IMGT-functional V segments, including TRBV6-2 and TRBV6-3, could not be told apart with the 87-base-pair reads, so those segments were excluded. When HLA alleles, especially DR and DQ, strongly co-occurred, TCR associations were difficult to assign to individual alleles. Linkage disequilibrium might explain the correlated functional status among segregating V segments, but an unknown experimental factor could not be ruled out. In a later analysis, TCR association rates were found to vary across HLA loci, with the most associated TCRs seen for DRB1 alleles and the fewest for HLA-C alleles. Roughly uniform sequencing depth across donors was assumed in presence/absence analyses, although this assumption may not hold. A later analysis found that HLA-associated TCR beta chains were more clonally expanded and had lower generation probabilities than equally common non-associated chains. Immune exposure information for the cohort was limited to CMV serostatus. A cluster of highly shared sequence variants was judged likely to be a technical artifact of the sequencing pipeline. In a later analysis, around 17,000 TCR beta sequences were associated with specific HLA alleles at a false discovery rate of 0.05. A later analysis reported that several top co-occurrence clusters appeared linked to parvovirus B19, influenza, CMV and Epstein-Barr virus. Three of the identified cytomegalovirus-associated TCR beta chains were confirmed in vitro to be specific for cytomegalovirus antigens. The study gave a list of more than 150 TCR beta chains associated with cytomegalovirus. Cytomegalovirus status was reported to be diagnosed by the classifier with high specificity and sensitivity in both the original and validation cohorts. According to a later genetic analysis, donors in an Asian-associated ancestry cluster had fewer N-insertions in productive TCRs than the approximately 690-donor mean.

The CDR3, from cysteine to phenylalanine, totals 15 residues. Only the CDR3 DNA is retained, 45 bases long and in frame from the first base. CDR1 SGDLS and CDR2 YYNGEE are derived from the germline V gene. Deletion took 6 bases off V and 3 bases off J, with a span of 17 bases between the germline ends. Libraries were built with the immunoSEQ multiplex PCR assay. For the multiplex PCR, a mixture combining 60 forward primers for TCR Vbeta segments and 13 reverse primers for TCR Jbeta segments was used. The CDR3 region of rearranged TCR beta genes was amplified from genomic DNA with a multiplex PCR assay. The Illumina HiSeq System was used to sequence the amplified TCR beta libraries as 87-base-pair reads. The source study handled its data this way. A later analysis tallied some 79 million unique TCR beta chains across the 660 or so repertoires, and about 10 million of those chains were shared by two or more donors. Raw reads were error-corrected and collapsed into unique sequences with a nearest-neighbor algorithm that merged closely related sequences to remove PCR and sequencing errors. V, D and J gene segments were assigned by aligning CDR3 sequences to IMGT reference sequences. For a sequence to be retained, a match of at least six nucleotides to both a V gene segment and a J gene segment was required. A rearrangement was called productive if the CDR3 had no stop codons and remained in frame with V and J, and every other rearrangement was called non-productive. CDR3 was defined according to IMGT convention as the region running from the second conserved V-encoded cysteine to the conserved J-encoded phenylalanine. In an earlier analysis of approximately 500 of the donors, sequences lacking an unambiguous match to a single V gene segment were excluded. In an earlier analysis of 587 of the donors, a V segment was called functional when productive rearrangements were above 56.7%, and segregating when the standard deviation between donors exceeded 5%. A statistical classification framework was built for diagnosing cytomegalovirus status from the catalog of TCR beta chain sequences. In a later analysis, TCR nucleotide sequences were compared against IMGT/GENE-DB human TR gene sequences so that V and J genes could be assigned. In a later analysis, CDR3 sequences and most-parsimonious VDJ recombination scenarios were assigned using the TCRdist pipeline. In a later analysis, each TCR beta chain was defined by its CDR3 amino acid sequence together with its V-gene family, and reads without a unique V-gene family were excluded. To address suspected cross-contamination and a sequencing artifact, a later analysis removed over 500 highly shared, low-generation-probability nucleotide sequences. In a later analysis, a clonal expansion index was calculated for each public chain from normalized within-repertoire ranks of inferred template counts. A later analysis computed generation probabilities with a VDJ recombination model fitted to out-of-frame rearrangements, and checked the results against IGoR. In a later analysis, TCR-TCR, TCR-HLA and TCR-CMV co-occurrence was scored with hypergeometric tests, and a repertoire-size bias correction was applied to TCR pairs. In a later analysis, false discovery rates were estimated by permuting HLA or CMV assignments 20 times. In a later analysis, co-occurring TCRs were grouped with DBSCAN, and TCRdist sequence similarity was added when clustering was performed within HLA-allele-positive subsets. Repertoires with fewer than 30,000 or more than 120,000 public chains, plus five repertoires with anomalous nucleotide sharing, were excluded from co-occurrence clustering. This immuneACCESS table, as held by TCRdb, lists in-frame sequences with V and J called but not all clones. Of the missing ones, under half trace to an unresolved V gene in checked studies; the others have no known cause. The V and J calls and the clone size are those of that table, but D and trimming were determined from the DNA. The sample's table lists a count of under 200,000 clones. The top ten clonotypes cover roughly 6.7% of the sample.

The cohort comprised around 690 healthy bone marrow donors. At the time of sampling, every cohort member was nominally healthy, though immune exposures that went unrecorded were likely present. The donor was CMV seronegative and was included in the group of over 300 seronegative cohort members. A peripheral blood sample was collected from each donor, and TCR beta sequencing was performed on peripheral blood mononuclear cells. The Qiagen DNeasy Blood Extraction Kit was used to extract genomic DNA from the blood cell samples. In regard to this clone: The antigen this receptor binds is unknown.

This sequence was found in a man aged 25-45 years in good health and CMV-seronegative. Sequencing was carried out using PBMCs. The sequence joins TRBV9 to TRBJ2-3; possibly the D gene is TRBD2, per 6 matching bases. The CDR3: CASTPGTYNTDTQYF. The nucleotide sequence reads TGTGCCAGCACCCCGGGGACTTACAATACAGATACGCAGTATTTT.